This entry features one T cell receptor beta chain sequence. CDR3 length equals 15 residues. Germline loops: CDR1 MGHRA, CDR2 YSYEKL. Between the trimmed V and J ends, which lost 1 base and 4 bases, there was a span of 14 bases. Then a second PCR, running about 7 to 11 cycles, was carried out with a sample-barcoded 5' primer and a J-beta primer mix. TCRdb fed the 5' RACE reads into MiXCR, producing one record per CDR3 protein. The sample includes roughly 1,700,000 distinct CDR3 sequences, approximately 28% of them seen just once. The sample comes from a study of blood T cells in healthy people across ages.

The sample was blood. This chain connects TRBV4-1 to TRBJ2-7; possibly TRBD2 for D (7 bases). This receptor was taken from a woman aged 25 to 45 in good health. This CDR3 is CASSQVAGEGYEQYF. For the CDR3, the DNA is TGCGCCAGCAGCCAAGTTGCAGGGGAGGGATACGAGCAGTACTTC.